What follows is one T cell receptor beta chain and its context. The target antigen is unknown. Blood sampling took place at baseline, cycle 4 day 1, and cycle 7 day 1. Produced via immunoSEQ multiplex PCR; TCRdb's table is partial and in-frame only. The sample lists around 65,000 clones, 90% occurring once. The source of the sample is a study of OX40 agonist ivuxolimab in advanced cancers. In germline, CDR1 is SGHNT, CDR2 YENEEA. The CDR3 sequence is 14 residues long. V was cut by 4 bases and J by 0 bases, with 10 bases left in between. Findings and limits, study-wide: Patients with a partial response at 0.1-3.0 mg/kg had among the lowest clonal expansion. On average, CD8+ T cells showed a greater number of expanded clones than CD4+. Undetermined was the antigen specificity of the expanded peripheral T cells.

The rearrangement joins TRBV11-3 to TRBJ2-7; no clear D. The source of this sequence is an adult with an advanced solid tumor such as melanoma, head and neck, liver or kidney cancer. The starting material was CD4+ or CD8+ T cells sorted from blood, obtained in a trial of the OX40 agonist ivuxolimab. This CDR3 reads CASSSRQNSYEQYF. The CDR3 nucleotides read TGTGCCAGCAGCTCGCGACAAAACTCCTACGAGCAGTACTTC.